Following are 31 T cell receptor beta chains from one sample sequenced in a study of blood T cell repertoires in COVID-19. Here immunoSEQ multiplex PCR was the method, and the copy in TCRdb shows in-frame clones only, minus some. The sample gives some 250,000 clones, 86% of which show up once; under 6.5% is in the top ten. The material sequenced was peripheral blood. The receptor set was obtained from a man in his 60s with acute or convalescent COVID-19.

The chain combines TRBV20-1 with TRBJ2-5; 9 bases align to TRBD2. Germline V gene lookup returns CDR1 DFQATT and CDR2 SNEGSKA (reference sequence). Trimming cost V 3 bases and J 2 bases; bases outside gene matches: 10. The CDR3 extends over 16 amino acids. CDR3 sequence: CSASDPIAGAQETQYF. For the CDR3, the DNA is TGCAGTGCTAGTGATCCAATAGCGGGAGCACAAGAGACCCAGTACTTC.

This clone was counted a few times. The J gene is TRBJ2-2, the V gene TRBV27; no definite D call. The ends were cut back, 2 bases at V and 4 bases at J, with 8 bases in the middle. This CDR3 is 14 amino acids long. Germline V lookup: CDR1 MNHEY, CDR2 SMNVEV (reference sequence). The chain's CDR3 is CASSLPATTGELFF. The CDR3, as DNA: TGTGCCAGCAGTTTACCCGCTACCACCGGGGAGCTGTTTTTT.

This chain uses TRBV30 with TRBJ1-2, with unresolved D. Germline V lookup: CDR1 GTSNPN, CDR2 SVGIG (reference sequence). V was pared by 0 bases and J by 4 bases, with 12 bases between. The CDR3 consists of 14 residues. The CDR3 bases are TGTGCCTGGAGTGTACCGAGGGCTGGCTATGGCTACACCTTC. It encodes CAWSVPRAGYGYTF.

V and J are TRBV15 and TRBJ2-3; D may be TRBD2 (6 bases). CDR1 is LNHNV, CDR2 YYDKDF, per germline (reference sequence). Trimming shortened V by 3 bases and J by 2 bases, and 15 bases separated the two germline ends. This CDR3 spans 16 amino acids. CDR3 DNA: TGTGCCACCAGCAGGGGGTCACTAGCTACCACAGATACGCAGTATTTT. This gives the protein CATSRGSLATTDTQYF.

The DNA of the CDR3 is TGTGCCAGCAGCTTAGTAGGGGGAGATACGCAGTATTTT. It codes for CASSLVGGDTQYF. This chain connects TRBV7-3 to TRBJ2-3, with D possibly matching TRBD1 (6 bases). Trimming left V 2 bases short and J 5 bases short, with 8 bases between. This CDR3 has 13 amino acids. The germline V gene encodes CDR1 SGHTA and CDR2 FQGTGA.

This clone was found a few times. The V call is TRBV28, the J call TRBJ2-7; 7 positions match TRBD1. This CDR3 has 15 residues. The germline V gene encodes CDR1 MDHEN and CDR2 SYDVKM. Losses at the gene ends were 7 bases for V and 2 bases for J; bases not matched to a gene: 11. The CDR3 is CASNPRGTVTYEQYF. CDR3 nucleotides: TGTGCCAGCAACCCCAGGGGGACGGTTACCTACGAGCAGTACTTC. The complete variable domain, with remaining parts taken from reference TRBV28 and TRBJ2-7, reads DVKVTQSSRYLVKRTGEKVFLECVQDMDHENMFWYRQDPGLGLRLIYFSYDVKMKEKGDIPEGYSVSREKKERFSLILESASTNQTSMYLCASNPRGTVTYEQYFGPGTRLTVT.

The chain employs TRBV30 and TRBJ2-5; D unclear. V was trimmed by 5 bases and J by 10 bases, leaving 14 bases between them. The V gene's germline CDR1 is GTSNPN and CDR2 SVGIG (reference sequence). CDR3 length: 11 residues. This CDR3 is CAWGVGGGQYF. CDR3 nucleotide sequence: TGTGCCTGGGGGGTAGGTGGCGGCCAGTACTTC.

The genes are TRBV2 and TRBJ1-1, with 7 nucleotides matching TRBD1. CDR1 is SNHLY, CDR2 FYNNEI, per germline. The CDR3 totals 13 residues. V trimming: 7 bases; J trimming: 2 bases; junction bases outside the gene matches: 4. The CDR3 DNA follows: TGTGCCAGCACCAAGGGGGCAAACACTGAAGCTTTCTTT. Its protein is CASTKGANTEAFF.

This chain uses TRBV6-5 with TRBJ2-7; D gene uncertain. The germline gives CDR1 MNHEY, CDR2 SVGAGI. V lost 8 bases, J lost 3 bases, and 11 bases lay in between. This CDR3 has 12 amino acids. This CDR3 is CASRSRGYEQYF. DNA for the CDR3: TGTGCCAGCCGTAGCAGAGGCTACGAGCAGTACTTC.

Only a few counts were recorded for this clone. The V call is TRBV7-3, the J call TRBJ2-3, with TRBD1 as a possible D gene (6 bases). The CDR3 is made up of 13 amino acids. CDR1 and CDR2 from the germline V gene are SGHTA and FQGTGA. Trimming took off 4 bases at V and 6 bases at J, with 11 bases between the two ends. In DNA form, the CDR3 reads TGTGCCAGCAGCTCCCAGAGGGGGGATACGCAGTATTTT. This encodes CASSSQRGDTQYF.

The J gene is TRBJ1-4, the V gene TRBV18; 7 bases align to TRBD1. The CDR3 length is 15 residues. Trimming at V came to 5 bases and at J to 5 bases, leaving 8 bases not matched to a gene. Germline CDR1 reads KGHSH; CDR2 reads LQKENI. CDR3 in amino acids: CASSSLQGVNEKLFF. The CDR3 DNA sequence: TGTGCCAGCTCATCGCTTCAGGGGGTGAATGAAAAACTGTTTTTT.

J is TRBJ2-7 and V is TRBV18; a weak D match, TRBD1 (6 bases). Per the germline V gene, CDR1 is KGHSH and CDR2 is LQKENI. CDR3 length: 12 amino acids. V was shortened by 7 bases and J by 3 bases, with 10 bases between the two germline ends. CDR3 nucleotide sequence: TGTGCCAGCTGGGACAATCTCTACGAGCAGTACTTC. Translation: CASWDNLYEQYF.

The chain combines TRBV7-3 with TRBJ2-2, with no clear D. V lost 4 bases to trimming and J lost 7 bases, with 16 bases between them. The CDR3 runs to 15 residues. CDR1 is SGHTA and CDR2 is FQGTGA in the germline V gene. In nucleotides, the CDR3 is TGTGCCAGCAGCTCCACGCCCGGCGGCGGCGGGGAGCTGTTTTTT. It yields the protein CASSSTPGGGGELFF.

This clone has a single count. The chain has TRBV7-9 and TRBJ1-2, with D uncertain. The CDR3 extends over 14 amino acids. V dropped 5 bases and J dropped 0 bases, with 10 bases sitting between them. From germline, CDR1 is SEHNR and CDR2 FQNEAQ (reference sequence). The CDR3 nucleotides are TGTGCCAGCAGCCTCTCCATAGCTAACTATGGCTACACCTTC. As protein: CASSLSIANYGYTF. The whole variable domain, remainder taken from reference TRBV7-9 and TRBJ1-2, is DTGVSQNPRHKITKRGQNVTFRCDPISEHNRLYWYRQTLGQGPEFLTYFQNEAQLEKSRLLSDRFSAERPKGSFSTLEIQRTEQGDSAMYLCASSLSIANYGYTFGSGTRLTVV.

The chain joins TRBV28 to TRBJ1-1; D is perhaps TRBD1 (6 bases). The CDR3 has 15 amino acids. V shed 2 bases and J shed 4 bases, with 14 bases lying between them. From germline, CDR1 is MDHEN and CDR2 SYDVKM. The CDR3 loop reads CASSLDGGRSTEAFF. The CDR3 DNA sequence: TGTGCCAGCAGTTTAGACGGGGGGCGTAGCACTGAAGCTTTCTTT. Based on the CDR3 plus reference TRBV28 and TRBJ1-1, the full variable domain is DVKVTQSSRYLVKRTGEKVFLECVQDMDHENMFWYRQDPGLGLRLIYFSYDVKMKEKGDIPEGYSVSREKKERFSLILESASTNQTSMYLCASSLDGGRSTEAFFGQGTRLTVV.

V and J are TRBV4-2 and TRBJ2-1; 10 bases align to TRBD2. CDR1 LGHNA and CDR2 YNFKEQ come from the germline V gene. The CDR3 contains 15 residues. The J segment lost 4 bases and the V segment lost 3 bases, leaving 3 bases of the junction unmatched. The CDR3: CASSQASGSYNEQFF. Written as DNA, the CDR3 is TGTGCCAGCAGCCAGGCTAGCGGGAGTTACAATGAGCAGTTCTTC.

The sample holds one count of this clone. This sequence joins TRBV5-1 and TRBJ1-4; possibly TRBD1 for D (6 bases). Trimming pared 5 bases from V and 4 bases from J, leaving 18 bases between. Per the germline V gene, CDR1 is SGHRS and CDR2 is YFSETQ. The CDR3 has 16 residues. The DNA of the CDR3 is TGCGCCAGCAGATCGGACAGCCCTGGGGGTAATGAAAAACTGTTTTTT. Its protein product is CASRSDSPGGNEKLFF. Supplemented by reference TRBV5-1 and TRBJ1-4, the full variable domain reads KAGVTQTPRYLIKTRGQQVTLSCSPISGHRSVSWYQQTPGQGLQFLFEYFSETQRNKGNFPGRFSGRQFSNSRSEMNVSTLELGDSALYLCASRSDSPGGNEKLFFGSGTQLSVL.

This chain uses TRBV18 with TRBJ1-3; D not certain. The CDR3 contains 13 residues. V was shortened by 3 bases and J by 3 bases, with 6 bases between the two germline ends. The germline V gene encodes CDR1 KGHSH and CDR2 LQKENI. The CDR3 DNA is TGTGCCAGCTCACCCGGGAGTGGAAACACCATATATTTT. It yields the protein CASSPGSGNTIYF. Full variable domain (remainder filled in from reference TRBV18 and TRBJ1-3): NAGVMQNPRHLVRRRGQEARLRCSPMKGHSHVYWYRQLPEEGLKFMVYLQKENIIDESGMPKERFSAEFPKEGPSILRIQQVVRGDSAAYFCASSPGSGNTIYFGEGSWLTVV.

The chain recombines TRBV5-6 with TRBJ2-7, with D uncertain. Germline loops: CDR1 SGHDT, CDR2 YYEEEE. The CDR3 loop spans 14 amino acids. Trimming left V 0 bases short and J 0 bases short, with 7 bases between. CDR3 coding DNA: TGTGCCAGCAGCTTGGGGCGGAGCTCCTACGAGCAGTACTTC. It translates to CASSLGRSSYEQYF.

The chain links TRBV7-2 to TRBJ1-2; TRBD1 might be the D (5 bases). V lost 4 bases, J lost 4 bases, and 16 bases lay in between. Looked up from germline, CDR1 is SGHTA and CDR2 is FQGNSA. The CDR3 contains 15 residues. Written as DNA, the CDR3 is TGTGCCAGCAGCTCCTCGCCACAGGTGCTCTATGGCTACACCTTC. Its translation: CASSSSPQVLYGYTF.

V and J are TRBV7-2 and TRBJ2-1, with 12 bases fitting TRBD2. CDR3 length equals 16 residues. CDR1 is SGHTA and CDR2 is FQGNSA in the germline V gene. Trimming removed 2 bases from V and 9 bases from J; junction bases left unmatched: 8. The CDR3 region is CASSLKTSGRSSEQFF. The CDR3 DNA sequence: TGTGCCAGCAGCTTAAAAACTAGCGGGAGGTCCAGTGAGCAGTTCTTC.

The chain employs TRBV24-1 and TRBJ1-1; D is unclear. CDR3 size: 13 residues. V lost 4 bases to trimming and J lost 0 bases, with 5 bases between them. The germline gives CDR1 KGHDR, CDR2 SFDVKD. CDR3 in amino acids: CATSDSMNTEAFF. CDR3 bases: TGTGCCACCAGTGACAGTATGAACACTGAAGCTTTCTTT.

The rearrangement joins TRBV7-3 to TRBJ2-5, with 9 bases aligning to TRBD2. The CDR3 is made up of 17 amino acids. Trimming took 5 bases from V and 3 from J; bases not matched to a gene: 13. Germline V CDR1 and CDR2: SGHTA, FQGTGA. This chain's CDR3 is CASSPNGREGLKETQYF. CDR3 DNA: TGTGCCAGCAGCCCGAATGGGCGGGAGGGCCTAAAAGAGACCCAGTACTTC.

The rearrangement joins TRBV28 to TRBJ1-6; the match to TRBD1 covers 7 bases. The CDR3 consists of 18 residues. Germline loops: CDR1 MDHEN, CDR2 SYDVKM. Unmatched junction bases numbered 6, after V lost 1 base and J lost 0 bases. CDR3 protein: CASSLSGQLSSYNSPLHF. As DNA, the CDR3 is TGTGCCAGCAGTTTATCGGGACAGCTAAGCTCCTATAATTCACCCCTCCACTTT.

The chain joins TRBV9 to TRBJ1-1, with unresolved D. The CDR3 length is 13 residues. CDR1 and CDR2 from the germline V gene are SGDLS and YYNGEE. V shed 1 base and J shed 3 bases, with 7 bases lying between them. The CDR3 bases are TGTGCCAGCAGCGTAAGACACGACACTGAAGCTTTCTTT. This encodes CASSVRHDTEAFF.

This clone occurred a few times. This chain connects TRBV5-1 to TRBJ1-6, with no clear D. Germline assignment: CDR1 SGHRS and CDR2 YFSETQ. V lost 3 bases and J 9 bases, leaving 16 bases between the germline ends. CDR3 length: 15 amino acids. The CDR3 spells CASSSTRGAGSPLHF. CDR3 bases: TGCGCCAGCAGCTCGACCCGGGGAGCGGGTTCACCCCTCCACTTT.

This sequence joins TRBV28 and TRBJ1-4; D is unresolved. The CDR3 loop spans 13 amino acids. Germline CDR1 and CDR2: MDHEN and SYDVKM. Trimming left V 5 bases short and J 7 bases short, with 11 bases between. This CDR3 reads CASSDLLFEKLFF. The CDR3 coding sequence is TGTGCCAGCAGTGACTTGTTATTTGAAAAACTGTTTTTT.

V usage is TRBV6-4 and J usage is TRBJ1-5, with D tentatively TRBD1 (5 bases). The V end lost 8 bases, the J end lost 7 bases, and 18 bases lay between the germline ends. CDR1 is MRHNA and CDR2 is SNTAGT in the germline V gene. This CDR3 is 14 amino acids long. CDR3 loop: CASSKMGGEQPQHF. CDR3 DNA: TGTGCCAGCTCGAAAATGGGGGGGGAGCAGCCCCAGCATTTT.

This clone was detected only once. The gene calls are TRBV5-6 and TRBJ1-2, with D tentatively TRBD1 (5 bases). With 3 bases removed from V and 4 bases from J, the gap between germline ends came to 10 bases. The CDR3 covers 13 residues. Germline CDR1 and CDR2: SGHDT and YYEEEE. The CDR3 coding sequence is TGTGCCAGCAGCTCGGGGGGTTCCTATGGCTACACCTTC. Translated, it gives CASSSGGSYGYTF.

This sequence joins TRBV28 and TRBJ1-1; D not certain. V was clipped by 3 bases and J by 8 bases, with 16 bases between them. Germline CDR1 reads MDHEN; CDR2 reads SYDVKM. This CDR3 is built from 14 residues. CDR3 sequence: CASSLEGRRIEAFF. In nucleotides, the CDR3 is TGTGCCAGCAGTTTGGAGGGTCGACGGATCGAAGCTTTCTTT.

The V call is TRBV28, the J call TRBJ1-4; weak D call: TRBD1 (5 bases). This CDR3 is 14 amino acids long. CDR1 and CDR2 from the germline V gene are MDHEN and SYDVKM. The V and J ends lost 2 bases and 6 bases respectively, with 10 bases between them. The CDR3, as DNA: TGTGCCAGCAGTTTAGGGGCTTTAGATGAAAAACTGTTTTTT. Its translation: CASSLGALDEKLFF.